The entry below describes one TCR beta chain. As yet, its antigen is unknown. The entry originates in a study of a mutant IDH1 vaccine in newly diagnosed glioma. In the study overall: The treated group averaged about 39 years old and was around 62% male, about 38% female. Points from the study as a whole: Of all patients, nearly 95% showed vaccine-induced immune responses. Apparently unrelated to pseudoprogression were changes in the top peripheral T cell clonotypes.

Described time point: baseline, week 1 (first vaccination visit). This sample's treatment: pre-vaccination baseline after standard-of-care therapy. Using immunoSEQ multiplex PCR, the repertoire was profiled, and TCRdb retains in-frame clones only, with some absent. The sample records under 65,000 clones, approximately 80% being singletons. The CDR3 covers 20 residues. The V segment lost 6 bases and the J segment 3 bases; nucleotides outside the gene matches: 19. Per germline, CDR1 SQVTM and CDR2 ANQGSEA. The V call is TRBV29-1, the J call TRBJ2-3, with 15 bases lining up with TRBD2. This specimen was PBMCs, taken from a glioma patient treated with radiotherapy, temozolomide or both. The receptor was isolated from a man aged 18-30 years with glioma. The CDR3 is CSVANSWGLAGGRNTDTQYF. CDR3 in DNA: TGCAGCGTCGCTAATAGTTGGGGACTAGCGGGGGGCCGTAATACAGATACGCAGTATTTT.